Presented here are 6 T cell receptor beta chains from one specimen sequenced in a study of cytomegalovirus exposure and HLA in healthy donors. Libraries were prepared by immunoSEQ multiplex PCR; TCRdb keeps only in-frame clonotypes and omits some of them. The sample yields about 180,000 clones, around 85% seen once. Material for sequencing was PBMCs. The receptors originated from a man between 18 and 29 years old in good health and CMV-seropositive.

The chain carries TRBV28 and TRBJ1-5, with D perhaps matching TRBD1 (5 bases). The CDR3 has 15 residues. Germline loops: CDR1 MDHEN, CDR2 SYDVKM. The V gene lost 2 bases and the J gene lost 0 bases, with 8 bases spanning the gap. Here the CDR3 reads CASSLDSHSNQPQHF. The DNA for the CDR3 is TGTGCCAGCAGTTTAGACAGTCATAGCAATCAGCCCCAGCATTTT.

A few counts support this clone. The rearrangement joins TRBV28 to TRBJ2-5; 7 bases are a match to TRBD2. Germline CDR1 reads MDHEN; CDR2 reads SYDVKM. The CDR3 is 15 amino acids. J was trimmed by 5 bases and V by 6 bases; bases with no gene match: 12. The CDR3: CASSHGLGSRETQYF. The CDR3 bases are TGTGCCAGCAGCCACGGACTAGGGTCGCGTGAGACCCAGTACTTC.

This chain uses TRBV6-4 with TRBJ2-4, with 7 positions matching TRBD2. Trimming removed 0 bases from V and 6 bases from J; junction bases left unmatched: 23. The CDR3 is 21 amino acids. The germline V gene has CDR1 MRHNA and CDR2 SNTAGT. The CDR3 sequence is CASSDSPLLTSTSGALNIQYF. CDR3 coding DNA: TGTGCCAGCAGTGACTCCCCGCTCCTGACTAGCACCAGCGGGGCCTTAAACATTCAGTACTTC.

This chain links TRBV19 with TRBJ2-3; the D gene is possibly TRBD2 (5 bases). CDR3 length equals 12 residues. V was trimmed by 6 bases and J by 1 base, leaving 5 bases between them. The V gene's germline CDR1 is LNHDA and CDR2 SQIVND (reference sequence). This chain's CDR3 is CASRRGTDTQYF. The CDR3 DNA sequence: TGTGCCAGTAGGCGGGGCACAGATACGCAGTATTTT.

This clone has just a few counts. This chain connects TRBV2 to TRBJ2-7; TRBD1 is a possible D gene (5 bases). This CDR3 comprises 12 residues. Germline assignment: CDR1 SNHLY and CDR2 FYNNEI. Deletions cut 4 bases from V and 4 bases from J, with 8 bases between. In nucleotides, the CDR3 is TGTGCCAGCAGTGGGGGCCCTTACGAGCAGTACTTC. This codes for CASSGGPYEQYF.

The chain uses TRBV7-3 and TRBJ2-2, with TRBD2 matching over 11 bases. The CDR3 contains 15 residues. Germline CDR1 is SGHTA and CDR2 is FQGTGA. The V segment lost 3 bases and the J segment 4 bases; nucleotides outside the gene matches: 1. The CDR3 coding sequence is TGTGCCAGCAGCTTTAGCGGGGGGGTCACCGGGGAGCTGTTTTTT. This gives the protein CASSFSGGVTGELFF.